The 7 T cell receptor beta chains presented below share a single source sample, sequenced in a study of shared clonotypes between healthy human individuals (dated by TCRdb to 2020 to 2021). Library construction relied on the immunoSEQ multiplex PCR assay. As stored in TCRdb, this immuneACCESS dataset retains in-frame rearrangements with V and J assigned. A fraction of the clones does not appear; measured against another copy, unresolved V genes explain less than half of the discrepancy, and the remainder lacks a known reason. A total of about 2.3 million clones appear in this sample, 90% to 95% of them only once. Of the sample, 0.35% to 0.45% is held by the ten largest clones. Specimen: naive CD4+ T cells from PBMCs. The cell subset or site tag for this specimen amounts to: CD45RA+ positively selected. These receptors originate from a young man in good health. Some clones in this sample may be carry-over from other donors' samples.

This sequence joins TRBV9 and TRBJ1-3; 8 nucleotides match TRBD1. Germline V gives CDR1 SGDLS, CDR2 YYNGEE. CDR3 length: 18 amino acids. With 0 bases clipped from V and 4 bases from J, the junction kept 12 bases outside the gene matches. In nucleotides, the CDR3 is TGTGCCAGCAGCGTAGCTTCGGATAGTAGGACAGGGGGAAACACCATATATTTT. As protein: CASSVASDSRTGGNTIYF.

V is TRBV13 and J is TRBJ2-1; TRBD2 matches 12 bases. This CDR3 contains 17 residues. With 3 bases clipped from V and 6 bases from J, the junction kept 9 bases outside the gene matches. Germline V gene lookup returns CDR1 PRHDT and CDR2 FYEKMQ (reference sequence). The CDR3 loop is CASSLWTSGTSRNEQFF. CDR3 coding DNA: TGTGCCAGCAGCTTGTGGACTAGCGGGACTTCTCGCAATGAGCAGTTCTTC.

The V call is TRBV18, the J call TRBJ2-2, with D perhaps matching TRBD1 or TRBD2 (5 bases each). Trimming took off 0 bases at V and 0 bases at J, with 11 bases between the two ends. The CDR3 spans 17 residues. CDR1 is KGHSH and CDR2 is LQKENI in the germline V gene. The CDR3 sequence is CASSPPGRGTNTGELFF. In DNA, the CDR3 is TGTGCCAGCTCACCACCTGGACGGGGCACGAACACCGGGGAGCTGTTTTTT.

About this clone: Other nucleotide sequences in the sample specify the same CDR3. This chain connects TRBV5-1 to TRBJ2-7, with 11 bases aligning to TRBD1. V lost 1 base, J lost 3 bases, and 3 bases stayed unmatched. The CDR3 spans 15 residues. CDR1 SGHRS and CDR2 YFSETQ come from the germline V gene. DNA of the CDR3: TGCGCCAGCAGCTTGAGGGACAGGGGGAGCTACGAGCAGTACTTC. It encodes CASSLRDRGSYEQYF.

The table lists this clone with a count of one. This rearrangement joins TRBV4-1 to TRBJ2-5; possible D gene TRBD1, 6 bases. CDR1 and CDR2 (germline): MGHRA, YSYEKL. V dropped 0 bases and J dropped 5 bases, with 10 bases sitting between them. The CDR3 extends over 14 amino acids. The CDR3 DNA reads TGCGCCAGCAGCCAAGACGAACAGGGTGAGACCCAGTACTTC. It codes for CASSQDEQGETQYF.

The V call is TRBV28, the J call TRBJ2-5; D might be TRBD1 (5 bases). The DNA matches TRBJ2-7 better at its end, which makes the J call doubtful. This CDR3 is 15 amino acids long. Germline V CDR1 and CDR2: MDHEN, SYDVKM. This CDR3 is CASSFGRANSYEQYF. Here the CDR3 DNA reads TGTGCCAGCAGTTTTGGCAGGGCAAACTCCTACGAGCAGTACTTC.

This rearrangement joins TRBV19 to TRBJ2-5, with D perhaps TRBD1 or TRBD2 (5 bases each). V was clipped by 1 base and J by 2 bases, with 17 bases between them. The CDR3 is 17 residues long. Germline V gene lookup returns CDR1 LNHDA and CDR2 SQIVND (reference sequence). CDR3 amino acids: CASSIGRRTPGQETQYF. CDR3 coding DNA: TGTGCCAGTAGTATAGGGCGAAGGACACCGGGGCAAGAGACCCAGTACTTC.